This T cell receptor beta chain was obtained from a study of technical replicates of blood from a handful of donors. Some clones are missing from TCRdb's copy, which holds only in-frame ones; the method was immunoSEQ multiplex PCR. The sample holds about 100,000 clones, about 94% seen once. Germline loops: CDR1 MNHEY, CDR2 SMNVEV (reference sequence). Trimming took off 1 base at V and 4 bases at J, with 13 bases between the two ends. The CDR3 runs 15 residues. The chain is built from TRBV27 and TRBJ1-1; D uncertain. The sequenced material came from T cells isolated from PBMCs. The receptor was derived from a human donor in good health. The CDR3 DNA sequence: TGTGCCAGCAGTTTATTGCCTCGGGTGAGCACTGAAGCTTTCTTT. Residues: CASSLLPRVSTEAFF.